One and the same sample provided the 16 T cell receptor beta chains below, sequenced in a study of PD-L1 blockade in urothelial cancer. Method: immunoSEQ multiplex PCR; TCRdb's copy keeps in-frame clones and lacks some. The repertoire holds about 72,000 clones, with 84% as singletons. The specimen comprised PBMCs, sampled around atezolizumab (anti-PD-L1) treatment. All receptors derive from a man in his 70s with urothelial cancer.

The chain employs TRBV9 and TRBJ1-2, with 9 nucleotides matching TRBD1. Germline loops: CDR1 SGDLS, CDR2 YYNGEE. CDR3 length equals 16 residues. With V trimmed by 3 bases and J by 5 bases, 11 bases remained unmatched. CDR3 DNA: TGTGCCAGCAGCGCCCGGGACAGGGTCGTTGGATATGGCTACACCTTC. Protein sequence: CASSARDRVVGYGYTF.

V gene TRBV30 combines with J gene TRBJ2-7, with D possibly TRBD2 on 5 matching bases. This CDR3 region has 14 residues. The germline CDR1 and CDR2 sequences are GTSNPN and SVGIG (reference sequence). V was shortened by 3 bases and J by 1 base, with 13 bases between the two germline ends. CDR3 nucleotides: TGTGCCTGGAGGGGCCCCGGCGGGTCCTACGAGCAGTACTTC. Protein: CAWRGPGGSYEQYF.

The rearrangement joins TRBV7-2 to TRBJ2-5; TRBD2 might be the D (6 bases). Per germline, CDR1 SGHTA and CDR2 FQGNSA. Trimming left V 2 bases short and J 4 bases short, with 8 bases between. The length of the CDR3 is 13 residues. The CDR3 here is CASSLSGGETQYF. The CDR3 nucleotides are TGTGCCAGCAGCTTATCCGGGGGAGAGACCCAGTACTTC.

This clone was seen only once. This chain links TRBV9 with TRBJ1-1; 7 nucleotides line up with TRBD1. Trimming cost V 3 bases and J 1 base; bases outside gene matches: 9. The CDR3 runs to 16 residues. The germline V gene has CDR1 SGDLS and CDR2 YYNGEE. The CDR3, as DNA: TGTGCCAGCAGCGCTCGAAGGAGGACAGGGAACACTGAAGCTTTCTTT. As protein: CASSARRRTGNTEAFF. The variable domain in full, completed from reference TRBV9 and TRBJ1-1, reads DSGVTQTPKHLITATGQRVTLRCSPRSGDLSVYWYQQSLDQGLQFLIQYYNGEERAKGNILERFSAQQFPDLHSELNLSSLELGDSALYFCASSARRRTGNTEAFFGQGTRLTVV.

The CDR3 region is CASSYVTGSSYEQYF. CDR3 nucleotides: TGTGCCAGCAGTTACGTGACAGGGAGCTCCTACGAGCAGTACTTC. This sequence joins TRBV6-5 and TRBJ2-7, with 7 bases fitting TRBD1. The junction had 4 bases not matched to a gene; V was cut back by 2 bases and J by 0 bases. Germline-derived CDR1 and CDR2 are MNHEY and SVGAGI. CDR3 length equals 15 residues.

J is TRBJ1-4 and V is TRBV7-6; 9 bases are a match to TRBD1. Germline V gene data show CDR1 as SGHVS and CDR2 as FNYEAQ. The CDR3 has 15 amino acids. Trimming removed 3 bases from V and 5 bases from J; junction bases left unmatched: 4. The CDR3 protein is CASSFSQGANEKLFF. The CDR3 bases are TGTGCCAGCAGCTTCTCACAGGGGGCGAATGAAAAACTGTTTTTT.

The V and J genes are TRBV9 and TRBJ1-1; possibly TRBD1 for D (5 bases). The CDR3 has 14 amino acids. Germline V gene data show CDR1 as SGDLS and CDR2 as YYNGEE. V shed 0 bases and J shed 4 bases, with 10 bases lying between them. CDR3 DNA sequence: TGTGCCAGCAGCGTAGCTGGGGGGGGCACTGAAGCTTTCTTT. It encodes CASSVAGGGTEAFF. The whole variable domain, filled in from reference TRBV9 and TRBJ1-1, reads DSGVTQTPKHLITATGQRVTLRCSPRSGDLSVYWYQQSLDQGLQFLIQYYNGEERAKGNILERFSAQQFPDLHSELNLSSLELGDSALYFCASSVAGGGTEAFFGQGTRLTVV.

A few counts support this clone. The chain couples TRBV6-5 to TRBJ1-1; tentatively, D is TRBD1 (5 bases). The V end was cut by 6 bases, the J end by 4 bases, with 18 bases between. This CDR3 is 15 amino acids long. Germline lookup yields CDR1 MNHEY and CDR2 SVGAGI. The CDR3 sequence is CASSPVGGAGTEAFF. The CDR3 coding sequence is TGTGCCAGCAGCCCCGTAGGAGGGGCGGGCACTGAAGCTTTCTTT.

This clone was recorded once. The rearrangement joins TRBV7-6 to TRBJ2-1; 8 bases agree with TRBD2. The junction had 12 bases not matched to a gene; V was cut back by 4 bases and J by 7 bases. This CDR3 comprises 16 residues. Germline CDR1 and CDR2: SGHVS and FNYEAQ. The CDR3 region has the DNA TGTGCCAGCAGCTCCCTTCCGGGAGGGTCTGGGAATGAGCAGTTCTTC. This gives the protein CASSSLPGGSGNEQFF. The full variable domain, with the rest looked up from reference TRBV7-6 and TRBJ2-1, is GAGVSQSPRYKVTKRGQDVALRCDPISGHVSLYWYRQALGQGPEFLTYFNYEAQQDKSGLPNDRFSAERPEGSISTLTIQRTEQRDSAMYRCASSSLPGGSGNEQFFGPGTRLTVL.

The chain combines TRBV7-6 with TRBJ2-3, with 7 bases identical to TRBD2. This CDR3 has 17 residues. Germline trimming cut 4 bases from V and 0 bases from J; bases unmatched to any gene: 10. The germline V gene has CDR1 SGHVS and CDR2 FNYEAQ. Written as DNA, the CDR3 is TGTGCCAGCAGCTGGGGAGTGGCTAGCGGAAGCACAGATACGCAGTATTTT. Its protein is CASSWGVASGSTDTQYF.

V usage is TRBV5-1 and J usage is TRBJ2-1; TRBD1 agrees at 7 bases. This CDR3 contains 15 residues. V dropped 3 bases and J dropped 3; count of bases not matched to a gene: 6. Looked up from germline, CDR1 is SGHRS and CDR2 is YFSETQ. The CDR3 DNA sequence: TGCGCCAGCAGCTCGGGACAGCTACACTACAATGAGCAGTTCTTC. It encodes CASSSGQLHYNEQFF.

Written as DNA, the CDR3 is TGTGCCAGCAGGCTCGGACTAGCGGGAGGTCGAGAGCAGTACTTC. This codes for CASRLGLAGGREQYF. The chain couples TRBV28 to TRBJ2-7; 14 nucleotides match TRBD2. The V gene end was trimmed by 6 bases and the J gene end by 7 bases; junction bases not matched to a gene: 8. Germline loops: CDR1 MDHEN, CDR2 SYDVKM. This CDR3 has 15 residues.

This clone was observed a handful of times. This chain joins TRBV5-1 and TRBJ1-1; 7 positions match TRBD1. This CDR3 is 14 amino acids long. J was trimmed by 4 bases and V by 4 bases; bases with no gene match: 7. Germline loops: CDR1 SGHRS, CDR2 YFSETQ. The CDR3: CASSAGQSFTEAFF. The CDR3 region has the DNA TGCGCCAGCAGCGCGGGACAGAGTTTCACTGAAGCTTTCTTT.

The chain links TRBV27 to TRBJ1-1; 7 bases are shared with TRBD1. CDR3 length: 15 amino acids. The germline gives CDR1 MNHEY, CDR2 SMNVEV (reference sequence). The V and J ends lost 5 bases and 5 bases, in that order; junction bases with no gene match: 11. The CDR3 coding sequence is TGTGCCAGCAGTCCCACTCCAGGGGGGTGGACTGAAGCTTTCTTT. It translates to CASSPTPGGWTEAFF.

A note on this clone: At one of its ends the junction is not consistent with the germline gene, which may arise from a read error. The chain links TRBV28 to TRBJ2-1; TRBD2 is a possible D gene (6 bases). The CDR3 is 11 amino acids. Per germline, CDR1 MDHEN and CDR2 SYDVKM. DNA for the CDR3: TGTGCCAGCAGTTTTGGCGGGACTTTTCTCTTC. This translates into CASSFGGTFLF.

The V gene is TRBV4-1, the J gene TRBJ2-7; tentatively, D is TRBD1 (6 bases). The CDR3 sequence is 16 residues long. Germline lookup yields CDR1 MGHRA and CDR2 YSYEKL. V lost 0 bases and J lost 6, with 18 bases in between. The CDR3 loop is CASSQDRAGDGLEQYF. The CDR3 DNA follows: TGCGCCAGCAGCCAAGATCGAGCAGGGGATGGTCTCGAGCAGTACTTC.